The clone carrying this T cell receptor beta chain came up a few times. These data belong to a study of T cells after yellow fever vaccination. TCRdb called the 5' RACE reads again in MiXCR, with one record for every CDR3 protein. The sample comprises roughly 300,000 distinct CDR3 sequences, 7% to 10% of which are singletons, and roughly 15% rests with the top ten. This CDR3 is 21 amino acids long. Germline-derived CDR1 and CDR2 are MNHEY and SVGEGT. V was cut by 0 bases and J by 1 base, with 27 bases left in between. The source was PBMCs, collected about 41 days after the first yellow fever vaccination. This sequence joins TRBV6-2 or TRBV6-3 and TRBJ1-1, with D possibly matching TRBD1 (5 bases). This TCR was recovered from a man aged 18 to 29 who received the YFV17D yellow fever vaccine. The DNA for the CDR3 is TGTGCCAGCAGTTACTCGCCAACAGAATATTACGCTCTTCAGGGGAACACTGAAGCTTTCTTT. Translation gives CASSYSPTEYYALQGNTEAFF.